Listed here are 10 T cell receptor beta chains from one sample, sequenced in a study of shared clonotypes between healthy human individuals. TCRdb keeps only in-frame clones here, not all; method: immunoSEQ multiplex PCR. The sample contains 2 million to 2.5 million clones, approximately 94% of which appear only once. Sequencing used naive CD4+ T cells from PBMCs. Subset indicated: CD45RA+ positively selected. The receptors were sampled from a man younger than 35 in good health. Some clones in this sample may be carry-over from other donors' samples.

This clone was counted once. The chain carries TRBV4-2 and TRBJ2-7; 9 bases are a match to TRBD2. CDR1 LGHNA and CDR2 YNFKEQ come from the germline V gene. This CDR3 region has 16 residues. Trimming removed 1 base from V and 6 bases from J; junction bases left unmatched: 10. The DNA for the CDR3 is TGTGCCAGCAGCCAAGCCTCGCCGGGACTAGCACGCGAGCAGTACTTC. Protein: CASSQASPGLAREQYF.

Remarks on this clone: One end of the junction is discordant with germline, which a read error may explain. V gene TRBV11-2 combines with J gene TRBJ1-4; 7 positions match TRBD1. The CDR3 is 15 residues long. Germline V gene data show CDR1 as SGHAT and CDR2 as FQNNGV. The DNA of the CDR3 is TGTGCCGGCAGCCTCTTGGGCAGGGGGAATGAAAAACTGTTTTTT. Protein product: CAGSLLGRGNEKLFF.

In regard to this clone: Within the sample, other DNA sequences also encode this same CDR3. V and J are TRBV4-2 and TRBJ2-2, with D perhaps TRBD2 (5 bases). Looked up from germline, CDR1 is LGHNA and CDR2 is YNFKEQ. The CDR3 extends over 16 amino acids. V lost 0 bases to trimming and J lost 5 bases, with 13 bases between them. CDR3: CASSQDPGVGTGELFF. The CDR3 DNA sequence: TGTGCCAGCAGCCAAGATCCCGGGGTCGGGACCGGGGAGCTGTTTTTT.

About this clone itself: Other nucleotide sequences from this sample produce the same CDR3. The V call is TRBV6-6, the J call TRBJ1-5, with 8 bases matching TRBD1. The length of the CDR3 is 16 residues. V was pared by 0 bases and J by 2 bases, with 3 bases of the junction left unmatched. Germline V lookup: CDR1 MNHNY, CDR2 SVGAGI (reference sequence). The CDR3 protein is CASSYSTGVGNQPQHF. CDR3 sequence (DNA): TGTGCCAGCAGTTACTCGACAGGGGTGGGCAATCAGCCCCAGCATTTT.

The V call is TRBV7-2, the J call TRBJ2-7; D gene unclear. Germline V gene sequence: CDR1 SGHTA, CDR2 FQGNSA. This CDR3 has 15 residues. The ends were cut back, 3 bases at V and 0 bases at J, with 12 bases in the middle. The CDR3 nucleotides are TGTGCCAGCAGCTTGGAAATGGGTTCCTCCTACGAGCAGTACTTC. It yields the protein CASSLEMGSSYEQYF.

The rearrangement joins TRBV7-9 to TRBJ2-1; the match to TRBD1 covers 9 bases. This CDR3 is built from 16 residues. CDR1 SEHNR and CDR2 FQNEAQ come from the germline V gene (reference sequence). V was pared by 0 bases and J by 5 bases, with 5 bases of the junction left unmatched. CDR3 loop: CASSLAGQGSHNEQFF. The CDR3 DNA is TGTGCCAGCAGCTTAGCAGGACAGGGGTCCCACAATGAGCAGTTCTTC.

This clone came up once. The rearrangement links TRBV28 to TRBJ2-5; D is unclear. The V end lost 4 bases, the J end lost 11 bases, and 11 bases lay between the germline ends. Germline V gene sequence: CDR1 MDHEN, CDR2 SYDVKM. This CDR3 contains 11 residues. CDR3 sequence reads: CASSSRTEQYF. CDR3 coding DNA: TGTGCCAGCAGTTCCAGGACGGAGCAGTACTTC. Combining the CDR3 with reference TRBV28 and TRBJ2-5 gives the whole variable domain DVKVTQSSRYLVKRTGEKVFLECVQDMDHENMFWYRQDPGLGLRLIYFSYDVKMKEKGDIPEGYSVSREKKERFSLILESASTNQTSMYLCASSSRTEQYFGPGTRLLVL.

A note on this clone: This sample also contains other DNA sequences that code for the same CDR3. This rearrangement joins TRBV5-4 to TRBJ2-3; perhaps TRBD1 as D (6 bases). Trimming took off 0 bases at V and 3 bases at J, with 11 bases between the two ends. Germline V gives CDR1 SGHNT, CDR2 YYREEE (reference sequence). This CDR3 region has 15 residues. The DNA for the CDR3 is TGTGCCAGCAGCTTGGCGGGAACAGGGACAGATACGCAGTATTTT. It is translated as CASSLAGTGTDTQYF.

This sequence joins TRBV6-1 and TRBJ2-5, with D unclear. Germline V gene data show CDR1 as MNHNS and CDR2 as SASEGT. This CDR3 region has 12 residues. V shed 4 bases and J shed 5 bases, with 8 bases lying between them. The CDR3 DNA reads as TGTGCCAGCAGTGTTATTTCGGAGACCCAGTACTTC. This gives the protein CASSVISETQYF.

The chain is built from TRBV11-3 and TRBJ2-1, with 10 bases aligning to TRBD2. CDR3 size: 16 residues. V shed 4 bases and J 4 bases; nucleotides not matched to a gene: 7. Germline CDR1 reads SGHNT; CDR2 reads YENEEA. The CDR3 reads CASSSVTSGAYNEQFF. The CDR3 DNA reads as TGTGCCAGCAGCTCTGTCACTAGCGGGGCATACAATGAGCAGTTCTTC.